This TCR beta chain was sequenced in a study of T cell responses to AZD1222 COVID-19 vaccine. TCRdb's table, derived via immunoSEQ multiplex PCR, lists solely in-frame clones and lacks some. Among 150,000 to 200,000 clones, 90% to 95% were seen once, and the ten largest hold roughly 8.4%. Turning to this clone: What it recognizes is unknown.

Regarding the study as a whole: Seropositivity was recorded at baseline in only six AZD1222 recipients. Donors were mostly white British, more females; clonal diversity possibly underestimated.

Sequencing used peripheral blood, obtained on day 0 of AZD1222 vaccination. The TCR was taken from an adult in good health.

The DNA for the CDR3 is TGTGCCAGCAGCTTAGAATTGAATTCACCCCTCCACTTT. It specifies CASSLELNSPLHF. This sequence joins TRBV11-3 and TRBJ1-6, with unresolved D. CDR3 size: 13 residues. From germline, CDR1 is SGHNT and CDR2 YENEEA. Trimming took off 0 bases at V and 7 bases at J, with 4 bases between the two ends.